This entry features one T cell receptor (beta chain) sequence. No antigen is known for it. The entry originates in a study of T cell responses to AZD1222 COVID-19 vaccine. The study, taken as a whole, reports: Most donors were white British, females outnumbered males, and clonal diversity was possibly underestimated. Rises in breadth and depth of Spike-specific TCRs came after two AZD1222 doses. Along spike, vaccine-associated CD4 TCRs were found throughout, with dominance at 160-218 and 743-854. Repertoires were sampled only after the peak T cell response.

This CDR3 comprises 13 residues. Here immunoSEQ multiplex PCR was the method, and the copy in TCRdb shows in-frame clones only, minus some. Among more than 250,000 clones listed, roughly 93% were seen once. This sequence joins TRBV1 and TRBJ1-1; the DNA was not used to check the table's D call, TRBD1. TRBV1 is termed a pseudogene. Here the sequenced sample was peripheral blood, taken on day 0 of AZD1222 vaccination. The source is an adult in good health. CDR3 DNA sequence: TGCACCAGCAGGAGGGGGCGGGACACTGAAGCTTTCTTT. Encoded protein: CTSRRGRDTEAFF.